This TCR beta chain was recorded in a study of T-cell memory formation after mild COVID-19. Study-wide context: The study found TCR clusters largely donor specific.

Each CDR3 protein gets one entry after TCRdb re-called the 5' RACE reads with MiXCR. The table includes approximately 290,000 distinct CDR3 sequences, 15% detected once. Study-wide results and caveats: Clones that shrank (day 15 to 85) were balanced CD4/CD8, whereas later expanders leaned CD4+.

The CDR3 spans 17 residues. With V trimmed by 5 bases and J by 4 bases, 13 bases remained unmatched. This clonotype was seen more than once but under ten times. What it recognizes is unknown. The TCR was taken from a man between 18 and 35 years old who had mild COVID-19 (a few samples of this study predate the infection). Cell type and time point are not known. The sample taken for sequencing was PBMCs or a T cell subset sorted from them (not recorded which). This sequence joins TRBV12-3 or TRBV12-4 and TRBJ1-5, with 8 bases matching TRBD1. Here the CDR3 DNA reads TGTGCCAGCAGTAACTCTCCACCAAACAGGGGGAATCAGCCCCAGCATTTT. Translated: CASSNSPPNRGNQPQHF.